The 27 T cell receptor beta chains given below trace back to one sample, sequenced in a study of chemoradiotherapy in HPV16-positive cancers. Here immunoSEQ multiplex PCR was the method, and the copy in TCRdb shows in-frame clones only, minus some. The table records around 3,000 clones, roughly 90% of them present only once. The sequences come from tumor tissue, collected from a patient who underwent chemoradiotherapy. These receptors all stem from a human donor with HPV-associated anogenital cancer.

V gene TRBV7-9 combines with J gene TRBJ1-1, with TRBD1 matching over 8 bases. Germline loops: CDR1 SEHNR, CDR2 FQNEAQ (reference sequence). Trimming removed 1 base from V and 11 bases from J; junction bases left unmatched: 3. The CDR3 consists of 12 residues. CDR3 DNA sequence: TGTGCCAGCAGCTTAGAGGACAGGGAGGCTTTCTTT. Residues: CASSLEDREAFF.

The chain combines TRBV25-1 with TRBJ1-1; no clear D gene. Germline V gene lookup returns CDR1 MGHDK and CDR2 SYGVNS. Trimming shortened V by 7 bases and J by 1 base, and 4 bases separated the two germline ends. The CDR3 length is 11 residues. The CDR3 loop is CASIKNTEAFF. The CDR3 region has the DNA TGTGCCAGCATTAAGAACACTGAAGCTTTCTTT.

This rearrangement joins TRBV27 to TRBJ1-1; 7 nucleotides line up with TRBD1. Trimming at V came to 3 bases and at J to 4 bases, leaving 11 bases not matched to a gene. Looked up from germline, CDR1 is MNHEY and CDR2 is SMNVEV (reference sequence). The CDR3 has 16 amino acids. The CDR3 region has the DNA TGTGCCAGCAGTTTCCAAGGGAGGGGGCGCGTCACTGAAGCTTTCTTT. Its protein product is CASSFQGRGRVTEAFF.

The chain carries TRBV6-6 and TRBJ2-1; D is undetermined. The CDR3 has 14 amino acids. Germline lookup yields CDR1 MNHNY and CDR2 SVGAGI (reference sequence). Trimming shortened V by 0 bases and J by 3 bases, and 6 bases separated the two germline ends. The CDR3 here is CASSYSRVYNEQFF. Here the CDR3 DNA reads TGTGCCAGCAGTTACTCCCGAGTCTACAATGAGCAGTTCTTC.

This CDR3 reads CASSLAPGADSPLHF. CDR3 coding DNA: TGCGCCAGCAGCTTGGCCCCAGGGGCGGATTCACCCCTCCACTTT. The chain employs TRBV5-1 and TRBJ1-6; weak D call: TRBD1 (6 bases). Germline loops: CDR1 SGHRS, CDR2 YFSETQ. V was trimmed by 0 bases and J by 8 bases, leaving 12 bases between them. The CDR3 is 15 amino acids.

The V and J genes are TRBV4-3 and TRBJ2-3; 9 bases line up with TRBD2. Trimming cost V 0 bases and J 4 bases; bases outside gene matches: 5. The CDR3 is 16 residues long. CDR1 and CDR2 (germline): LGHNA, YSLEER. In DNA, the CDR3 is TGCGCCAGCAGCCAAGACCCATTAGCGGGAGCAGATACGCAGTATTTT. Translation gives CASSQDPLAGADTQYF.

This chain joins TRBV11-2 and TRBJ1-6, with D maybe TRBD1 (5 bases). Trimming cost V 0 bases and J 1 base, with 16 bases left between them. The CDR3 runs to 19 residues. The germline V gene has CDR1 SGHAT and CDR2 FQNNGV. The CDR3 reads CASSLDMQGRRSYNSPLHF. As DNA, the CDR3 is TGTGCCAGCAGCTTAGATATGCAGGGAAGGAGGTCCTATAATTCACCCCTCCACTTT.

V and J are TRBV6-4 and TRBJ2-2; no firm D call. V was trimmed by 2 bases and J by 9 bases, leaving 7 bases between them. Germline loops: CDR1 MRHNA, CDR2 SNTAGT. The length of the CDR3 is 12 residues. The CDR3 protein is CASSDKGRELFF. CDR3 bases: TGTGCCAGCAGTGACAAGGGCCGGGAGCTGTTTTTT.

V usage is TRBV4-3 and J usage is TRBJ2-3; 10 bases align to TRBD2. This CDR3 is 18 amino acids long. V was clipped by 3 bases and J by 3 bases; unmatched bases: 12. Germline V gives CDR1 LGHNA, CDR2 YSLEER. The CDR3 loop reads CASSHHSPAGGPTDTQYF. The CDR3 DNA reads as TGCGCCAGCAGCCATCACTCCCCAGCGGGGGGGCCGACAGATACGCAGTATTTT.

This chain uses TRBV19 with TRBJ1-4; no firm D call. The V end lost 3 bases, the J end lost 6 bases, and 5 bases lay between the germline ends. The CDR3 is made up of 12 amino acids. Per germline, CDR1 LNHDA and CDR2 SQIVND (reference sequence). CDR3 amino acids: CASSIPDEKLFF. CDR3 in DNA: TGTGCCAGTAGTATCCCGGATGAAAAACTGTTTTTT.

V and J are TRBV4-3 and TRBJ2-1; 12 bases line up with TRBD2. V gave up 1 base and J gave up 7 bases; unmatched junction bases: 2. From germline, CDR1 is LGHNA and CDR2 YSLEER. The CDR3 is 15 amino acids. The CDR3 loop is CASSQGLAGVNEQFF. CDR3 nucleotides: TGCGCCAGCAGCCAAGGACTAGCGGGAGTAAATGAGCAGTTCTTC.

By its share, this clone is large. The V call is TRBV4-3, the J call TRBJ2-3; maybe TRBD2 (6 bases). Trimming took 0 bases from V and 8 from J, leaving 12 bases between them. CDR1 and CDR2 (germline): LGHNA, YSLEER. This CDR3 spans 14 amino acids. CDR3 sequence (DNA): TGCGCCAGCAGCCAAGAAACAGGAGGGACTACGCAGTATTTT. This encodes CASSQETGGTTQYF.

The rearrangement links TRBV7-8 to TRBJ2-3, with 8 nucleotides matching TRBD2. The germline V gene encodes CDR1 SGHVS and CDR2 FQNEAQ. The CDR3 is 17 amino acids. V was pared by 3 bases and J by 3 bases, with 11 bases of the junction left unmatched. CDR3 nucleotide sequence: TGTGCCAGCAGCTTCTTAGCGGGGCCCCGTGGGACAGATACGCAGTATTTT. The encoded protein is CASSFLAGPRGTDTQYF.

This rearrangement joins TRBV6-1 to TRBJ1-1; unclear D gene. The CDR3 contains 15 residues. CDR1 and CDR2 from the germline V gene are MNHNS and SASEGT. With 4 bases removed from V and 8 bases from J, the gap between germline ends came to 20 bases. CDR3 region: CASSARTSLGGEAFF. DNA of the CDR3: TGTGCCAGCAGTGCGAGGACCTCCCTCGGAGGGGAAGCTTTCTTT.

The rearrangement links TRBV27 to TRBJ2-1; D unclear. CDR1 and CDR2 from the germline V gene are MNHEY and SMNVEV (reference sequence). This CDR3 has 12 residues. V lost 5 bases, J lost 10 bases, and 12 bases lay in between. The chain's CDR3 is CASSMTPPEQFF. CDR3 DNA sequence: TGTGCCAGCAGTATGACTCCTCCCGAGCAGTTCTTC.

The rearrangement joins TRBV7-2 to TRBJ2-3; D unclear. CDR1 is SGHTA, CDR2 FQGNSA, per germline. The CDR3 length is 13 residues. V shed 5 bases and J shed 2 bases, with 8 bases lying between them. CDR3: CASSGPNTDTQYF. CDR3 DNA: TGTGCCAGCAGCGGTCCCAACACAGATACGCAGTATTTT.

This chain connects TRBV6-5 to TRBJ1-5; tentatively, D is TRBD1 (6 bases). Trimming took 6 bases from V and 7 from J, leaving 19 bases between them. The germline V gene has CDR1 MNHEY and CDR2 SVGAGI. CDR3 length equals 15 residues. The CDR3 sequence is CASSISYRVLQPQHF. Written as DNA, the CDR3 is TGTGCCAGCAGCATATCGTACAGGGTTCTCCAGCCCCAGCATTTT.

The J gene is TRBJ2-1, the V gene TRBV29-1; D perhaps matches TRBD2 (6 bases). The CDR3 totals 9 residues. Germline CDR1 SQVTM, CDR2 ANQGSEA. The germline V and J ends were trimmed by 7 bases and 14 bases, with 12 bases remaining between them. CDR3 loop: CSAEGGEFF. The DNA for the CDR3 is TGCAGCGCCGAGGGCGGGGAGTTCTTC.

V is TRBV19 and J is TRBJ1-2; D remains ambiguous. Germline V gene lookup returns CDR1 LNHDA and CDR2 SQIVND (reference sequence). The CDR3 is 14 amino acids. V was cut by 5 bases and J by 3 bases, with 13 bases left in between. The CDR3 here is CASSPAPRDYGYTF. CDR3 DNA sequence: TGTGCCAGTAGTCCGGCTCCTCGAGACTATGGCTACACCTTC.

The chain links TRBV18 to TRBJ2-1, with 14 bases fitting TRBD2. The CDR3 contains 17 residues. Germline V CDR1 and CDR2: KGHSH, LQKENI. Trimming removed 0 bases from V and 3 bases from J; junction bases left unmatched: 1. In nucleotides, the CDR3 is TGTGCCAGCTCACCACCAGGGACTAGCGGGAGCTACAATGAGCAGTTCTTC. The encoded protein is CASSPPGTSGSYNEQFF.

The chain carries TRBV5-1 and TRBJ2-3; D is undetermined. Germline CDR1 SGHRS, CDR2 YFSETQ. The germline V and J ends were trimmed by 2 bases and 2 bases, with 9 bases remaining between them. This CDR3 contains 14 residues. The CDR3 here is CASSLTVTTDTQYF. The CDR3 DNA is TGCGCCAGCAGCTTAACAGTTACCACAGATACGCAGTATTTT.

The rearrangement joins TRBV19 to TRBJ1-1, with a tentative D call TRBD1 (5 bases). This CDR3 comprises 12 residues. Germline CDR1 reads LNHDA; CDR2 reads SQIVND (reference sequence). Trimming took off 5 bases at V and 8 bases at J, with 12 bases between the two ends. In DNA form, the CDR3 reads TGTGCCAGTAGTCCACGGGGGAGAGAAGCTTTCTTT. This sequence encodes CASSPRGREAFF.

The chain carries TRBV11-3 and TRBJ2-1, with D uncertain. The V end lost 2 bases, the J end lost 6 bases, and 20 bases lay between the germline ends. The germline CDR1 and CDR2 sequences are SGHNT and YENEEA. The CDR3 runs to 17 residues. The CDR3, as DNA: TGTGCCAGCAGCTTATTAACACTAATCGCTGCCTCCAATGAGCAGTTCTTC. This codes for CASSLLTLIAASNEQFF. The complete variable domain, with remaining parts taken from reference TRBV11-3 and TRBJ2-1, reads EAGVVQSPRYKIIEKKQPVAFWCNPISGHNTLYWYLQNLGQGPELLIRYENEEAVDDSQLPKDRFSAERLKGVDSTLKIQPAELGDSAVYLCASSLLTLIAASNEQFFGPGTRLTVL.

V gene TRBV7-6 combines with J gene TRBJ2-5; D gene uncertain. V lost 5 bases and J lost 5, with 9 bases in between. Germline CDR1 and CDR2: SGHVS and FNYEAQ. CDR3 length equals 12 residues. The CDR3 here is CASSPGPETQYF. The CDR3 DNA is TGTGCCAGCAGCCCAGGACCGGAGACCCAGTACTTC.

V is TRBV5-6 and J is TRBJ2-7, with a weak D call TRBD1 (6 bases). The CDR3 is 14 residues long. Germline V CDR1 and CDR2: SGHDT, YYEEEE. V was cut by 3 bases and J by 6 bases, with 16 bases left in between. CDR3 coding DNA: TGTGCCAGCAGCTGGGCAGGGGAGCGAACCGAGCAGTACTTC. Protein: CASSWAGERTEQYF.

This clone was detected once. This rearrangement joins TRBV7-3 to TRBJ1-1; TRBD1 might be the D (6 bases). The CDR3 spans 15 residues. Trimming stripped 5 bases from V and 5 bases from J, with 18 bases between. Looked up from germline, CDR1 is SGHTA and CDR2 is FQGTGA. CDR3 in amino acids: CASSKVGGTLTEAFF. The DNA of the CDR3 is TGTGCCAGCAGCAAGGTAGGGGGGACGCTTACTGAAGCTTTCTTT.

This clone has a single count. V and J are TRBV5-1 and TRBJ2-7, with 13 nucleotides matching TRBD2. The J segment lost 4 bases and the V segment lost 4 bases, leaving 8 bases of the junction unmatched. Germline assignment: CDR1 SGHRS and CDR2 YFSETQ. This CDR3 spans 16 amino acids. CDR3 coding DNA: TGCGCCAGCAGCCCCAGACTAGCGGGGGGACGTTACGAGCAGTACTTC. Its protein is CASSPRLAGGRYEQYF.